Listed below are T cell receptor beta chains from one sample, sequenced in a study of T cell repertoires in cytomegalovirus infection. No antigens are known for them. One entry per CDR3 protein results from TCRdb running MiXCR on the reads. The sample has around 800,000 distinct CDR3 sequences; approximately 29% are singletons. Material: cultured CD8+ T cells from PBMCs, obtained from culture after CMV antigen stimulation. Receptors were obtained from a human donor in good health (CMV status not recorded). Some clones in this sample may be carry-over from other donors' samples. Both conserved end residues are part of each CDR3. D genes are given only for firm matches. Clone size, where shown, is once, few, many, or a class for clones that have expanded.

V gene,D gene,J gene,clone size,CDR3 protein,CDR3 DNA
TRBV7-2,NA,TRBJ2-3,many,CASSLELVRIDTQYF,TGTGCCAGCAGCTTAGAACTAGTAAGAATAGATACGCAGTATTTT
TRBV12-3/TRBV12-4,TRBD1,TRBJ1-2,few,CASSLGSRTGAFNYGYTF,TGTGCCAGCAGTTTAGGATCCCGGACAGGGGCCTTTAACTATGGCTACACCTTC
TRBV7-6,TRBD2,TRBJ2-1,few,CASSVNGGTTYNEQFF,TGTGCCAGCAGCGTTAATGGGGGGACTACCTACAATGAGCAGTTCTTC
TRBV2,TRBD2,TRBJ2-4,NA,CASNTPGGYIQYF,TGTGCCAGCAACACACCCGGGGGGTACATTCAGTACTTC
TRBV7-9,NA,TRBJ1-1,many,CASSPVDRTEAFF,TGTGCCAGCAGCCCGGTTGATAGGACTGAAGCTTTCTTT
TRBV6-2/TRBV6-3,NA,TRBJ2-3,NA,CASSSLLDLTDTQYF,TGTGCCAGCAGTTCGCTACTAGACCTCACAGATACGCAGTATTTT
TRBV7-9,NA,TRBJ2-1,NA,CASSLGERHNEQFF,TGTGCCAGCAGCTTAGGGGAAAGACACAATGAGCAGTTCTTC
TRBV5-1,TRBD2,TRBJ2-3,few,CASSLGMSGGVADTQYF,TGCGCCAGCAGCTTGGGAATGAGCGGGGGAGTTGCAGATACGCAGTATTTT
TRBV7-8,NA,TRBJ2-1,NA,CASSRGANYNEQFF,TGTGCCAGCAGCCGGGGGGCCAACTACAATGAGCAGTTCTTC
TRBV6-5,NA,TRBJ1-2,few,CASSYSTVSRYGYTF,TGTGCCAGCAGTTACTCTACAGTATCCCGATATGGCTACACCTTC
TRBV28,NA,TRBJ2-3,NA,CASSSLLSHLSTDTQYF,TGTGCCAGCAGTTCCCTCTTATCACATCTAAGCACAGATACGCAGTATTTT
TRBV24-1,NA,TRBJ2-1,NA,CATSEHGQEQFF,TGTGCCACCAGTGAGCATGGACAAGAGCAGTTCTTC
TRBV12-5,NA,TRBJ2-1,few,CASGSYNEQFF,TGTGCTAGTGGCTCCTACAATGAGCAGTTCTTC
TRBV12-3/TRBV12-4,TRBD2,TRBJ2-2,few,CASSPTSGSTGELFF,TGTGCCAGCAGTCCGACTAGCGGTAGCACCGGGGAGCTGTTTTTT
TRBV5-1,NA,TRBJ1-2,NA,CASSLDEGGYTF,TGCGCCAGCAGCTTGGACGAGGGTGGCTACACCTTC
TRBV5-5,TRBD2,TRBJ2-1,NA,CASSPHGGARNEQFF,TGTGCCAGCAGCCCTCACGGGGGGGCTCGCAATGAGCAGTTCTTC
TRBV4-1,NA,TRBJ2-3,NA,CASSQDEGAESDTRYF,TGCGCCAGCAGCCAAGATGAAGGCGCAGAATCGGATACGCGGTATTTT
TRBV6-1,TRBD1,TRBJ2-5,NA,CANSEEVRTGEKTQYF,TGTGCCAACAGTGAAGAAGTGAGGACAGGGGAAAAGACCCAGTACTTC
TRBV6-1,NA,TRBJ2-1,few,CASTLVPGGSYNEQFF,TGTGCCAGCACCCTTGTGCCCGGGGGCTCCTACAATGAGCAGTTCTTC
TRBV6-6,TRBD2,TRBJ2-1,few,CASSYSSSPLAGESYNEQFF,TGTGCCAGCAGTTACTCTTCATCCCCCCTGGCGGGGGAATCCTACAATGAGCAGTTCTTC
TRBV12-3/TRBV12-4,TRBD2,TRBJ2-5,NA,CASRAAGVEETQYF,TGTGCCAGCAGGGCGGCGGGGGTTGAAGAGACCCAGTACTTC
TRBV3-1,NA,TRBJ2-3,NA,CASSHWSHTDTQYF,TGTGCCAGCAGCCACTGGAGTCACACAGATACGCAGTATTTT
TRBV12-5,NA,TRBJ1-1,NA,CASGFPESVNTEAFF,TGTGCTAGTGGTTTCCCAGAATCAGTGAACACTGAAGCTTTCTTT
TRBV6-6,NA,TRBJ1-1,NA,CASSYSRTVNTEAFF,TGTGCCAGCAGTTACTCGAGGACAGTGAACACTGAAGCTTTCTTT
TRBV19,TRBD1,TRBJ2-1,few,CASSTPGTGDLSSYNEQFF,TGTGCCAGTAGTACTCCCGGGACAGGGGACTTAAGCTCCTACAATGAGCAGTTCTTC
TRBV12-3/TRBV12-4,NA,TRBJ1-5,NA,CASSRRAGNQPQHF,TGTGCCAGCAGCAGACGGGCGGGCAATCAGCCCCAGCATTTT
TRBV6-1,NA,TRBJ2-5,few,CASSEGRGWAQYF,TGTGCCAGCAGTGAAGGACGGGGTTGGGCCCAGTACTTC
TRBV6-6,NA,TRBJ2-3,NA,CASAPLSDGDQPQYF,TGTGCCAGCGCCCCGCTCTCGGACGGGGATCAGCCCCAGTATTTT
TRBV28,NA,TRBJ1-1,many,CASSPDRLNTEAFF,TGTGCCAGCAGCCCTGACCGCCTGAACACTGAAGCTTTCTTT
TRBV7-6,TRBD1,TRBJ2-5,many,CASSTGGEETQYF,TGTGCCAGCAGCACAGGGGGCGAGGAGACCCAGTACTTC
TRBV6-2/TRBV6-3,NA,TRBJ2-2,few,CASSLKPGYPMTGELFF,TGTGCCAGCAGCCTAAAACCGGGATACCCAATGACCGGGGAGCTGTTTTTT
TRBV20-1,NA,TRBJ2-1,few,CSARDTRRNNEQFF,TGCAGTGCTAGAGATACCAGGAGAAACAATGAGCAGTTCTTC
TRBV12-3/TRBV12-4,NA,TRBJ1-2,few,CASSPRLYHKDYGYTF,TGTGCCAGCAGTCCACGCCTTTATCACAAGGACTATGGCTACACCTTC
TRBV28,NA,TRBJ2-1,few,CASSSEAVSSYNEQFF,TGTGCCAGCAGCTCCGAGGCCGTAAGCTCCTACAATGAGCAGTTCTTC
TRBV5-4,TRBD2,TRBJ2-3,NA,CASSLVGTSGGAADTQYF,TGTGCCAGCAGCTTGGTGGGGACTAGCGGGGGGGCCGCGGATACGCAGTATTTT
TRBV20-1,TRBD2,TRBJ2-1,few,CSARDPGGSGGAHEQFF,TGCAGTGCTAGAGATCCGGGAGGTAGCGGGGGGGCCCATGAGCAGTTCTTC
TRBV20-1,TRBD2,TRBJ2-7,NA,CSARSLAGTFPYEQYF,TGCAGTGCTAGATCACTAGCGGGGACCTTTCCCTACGAGCAGTACTTC
TRBV28,NA,TRBJ1-1,many,CASSLSGADTEAFF,TGTGCCAGCAGTTTATCGGGGGCGGACACTGAAGCTTTCTTT
TRBV20-1,NA,TRBJ2-2,NA,CSARAGPRGPVQSTGELFF,TGCAGTGCTAGAGCAGGGCCACGGGGCCCCGTACAATCCACCGGGGAGCTGTTTTTT
TRBV11-2,TRBD1,TRBJ2-7,few,CASSPVGGQEYEQYF,TGTGCCAGCAGCCCTGTGGGGGGACAGGAATACGAGCAGTACTTC
TRBV27,TRBD2,TRBJ2-2,few,CASSLSWGLTSNTGELFF,TGTGCCAGCAGTTTATCGTGGGGACTAACTTCGAACACCGGGGAGCTGTTTTTT
TRBV6-1,NA,TRBJ1-3,NA,CASSEAVDSAGNTIYF,TGTGCCAGCAGTGAAGCAGTCGACAGCGCTGGAAACACCATATATTTT
TRBV7-9,NA,TRBJ2-5,NA,CVSSLREKNQETQYF,TGTGTCAGCAGCCTTCGCGAGAAGAACCAAGAGACCCAGTACTTC
TRBV7-6,TRBD1,TRBJ2-7,few,CASSLDRGHDEQYF,TGTGCCAGCAGCTTAGACAGGGGCCACGACGAGCAGTACTTC
TRBV10-3,NA,TRBJ2-6,NA,CAISDHAISANVLTF,TGTGCCATCAGTGATCACGCTATATCGGCCAACGTCCTGACTTTC
TRBV11-2,NA,TRBJ2-5,few,CASSSNRRVKETQYF,TGTGCCAGCAGCTCCAATCGGAGGGTGAAAGAGACCCAGTACTTC
TRBV7-8,TRBD2,TRBJ2-5,NA,CASRLKRGGKETQYF,TGTGCCAGCAGACTTAAGCGGGGGGGCAAAGAGACCCAGTACTTC
TRBV7-4,NA,TRBJ2-1,NA,CASSSLGGLDEQFF,TGTGCCAGCAGCTCCCTGGGGGGGCTGGATGAGCAGTTCTTC
TRBV12-3/TRBV12-4,TRBD2,TRBJ2-2,many,CASRTLAGGPNTGELFF,TGTGCCAGCAGGACACTAGCGGGGGGGCCGAACACCGGGGAGCTGTTTTTT
TRBV6-1,NA,TRBJ1-1,few,CASREIQLLYTEAFF,TGTGCCAGCAGAGAAATACAGCTTCTGTACACTGAAGCTTTCTTT
TRBV6-5,TRBD2,TRBJ2-3,NA,CASSYQRDTDTQYF,TGTGCCAGCAGTTATCAGCGGGACACAGATACGCAGTATTTT
TRBV2,TRBD1,TRBJ2-4,NA,CASRWEQGKNIQYF,TGTGCCAGCAGGTGGGAACAGGGGAAAAACATTCAGTACTTC
TRBV28,TRBD1,TRBJ1-2,few,CASSWRGQPKTYGYTF,TGTGCCAGCAGTTGGAGGGGACAGCCAAAGACCTATGGCTACACCTTC
TRBV6-1,TRBD1,TRBJ2-1,NA,CASSFRTGGIYNEQFF,TGTGCCAGCAGTTTTAGGACAGGGGGCATCTACAATGAGCAGTTCTTC
TRBV10-3,NA,TRBJ1-2,once,CAISEGQDLRGYTF,TGTGCCATCAGTGAGGGCCAGGATCTCAGGGGCTACACCTTC